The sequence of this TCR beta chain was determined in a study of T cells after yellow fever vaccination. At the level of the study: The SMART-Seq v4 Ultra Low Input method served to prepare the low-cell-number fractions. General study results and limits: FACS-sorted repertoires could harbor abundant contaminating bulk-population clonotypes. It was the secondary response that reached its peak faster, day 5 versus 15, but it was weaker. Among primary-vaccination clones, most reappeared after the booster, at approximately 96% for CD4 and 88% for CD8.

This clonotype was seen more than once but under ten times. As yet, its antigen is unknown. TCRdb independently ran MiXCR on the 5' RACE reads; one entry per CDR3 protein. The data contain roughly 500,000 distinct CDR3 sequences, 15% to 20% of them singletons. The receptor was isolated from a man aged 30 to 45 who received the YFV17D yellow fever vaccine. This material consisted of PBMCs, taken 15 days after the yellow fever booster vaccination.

The CDR3 here is CASSPEGAAGANVLTF. The DNA for the CDR3 is TGCGCCAGCAGCCCCGAGGGGGCAGCTGGGGCCAACGTCCTGACTTTC. The chain has TRBV5-1 and TRBJ2-6; 7 nucleotides match TRBD1. Germline-derived CDR1 and CDR2 are SGHRS and YFSETQ. V lost 4 bases and J lost 2; bases outside the gene matches: 6. The CDR3 sequence is 16 residues long.